These 18 T cell receptor beta chains share one sample of origin, sequenced in a study of tumor and adjacent non-tumor tissue in lung cancer. A modified ARM-PCR protocol with three rounds of nested PCR amplified TCRbeta. In TCRdb, the multiplex PCR reads were re-called with MiXCR into one record per CDR3 protein. The sample lists about 43,000 distinct CDR3 sequences, 60% occurring once. RNA was extracted from bulk tissue without any cell sorting. Distant lung tissue was collected more than 3 cm away from the tumor edge. Material for sequencing was distant non-tumor lung tissue. These receptors all stem from a man in his forties or fifties with non-small cell lung cancer.

This clonotype has ten or more counts. The rearrangement links TRBV10-1 to TRBJ1-4; D is ambiguous. The CDR3 length is 13 residues. Germline assignment: CDR1 WNHNN and CDR2 SYGVQD (reference sequence). The V and J ends lost 9 bases and 0 bases respectively, with 8 bases between them. CDR3 sequence reads: CASQAATNEKLFF. CDR3 sequence (DNA): TGCGCCAGTCAAGCCGCAACTAATGAAAAACTGTTTTTT.

There are a few counts of this clonotype. The chain is built from TRBV27 and TRBJ2-2, with TRBD2 identical over 7 bases. CDR1 is MNHEY, CDR2 SMNVEV, per germline (reference sequence). The CDR3 is made up of 15 amino acids. After removal of 5 bases from V and 0 bases from J, the junction contained 3 bases not matched to a gene. The CDR3 region is CASSEGLPNTGELFF. The CDR3 nucleotides read TGTGCCAGCAGTGAGGGACTACCGAACACCGGGGAGCTGTTTTTT.

With respect to this clonotype: At one end the junction does not follow the germline gene, possibly because of a read error. The rearrangement links TRBV29-1 to TRBJ1-1; D is unclear. The CDR3 has 11 residues. Germline V gene sequence: CDR1 SQVTM, CDR2 ANQGSEA. The CDR3 reads CSVFQITEAFF. In DNA, the CDR3 is TGCAGCGTCTTTCAGATCACTGAAGCTTTCTTC. Combining the CDR3 with reference TRBV29-1 and TRBJ1-1 gives the whole variable domain SAVISQKPSRDICQRGTSLTIQCQVDSQVTMMFWYRQQPGQSLTLIATANQGSEATYESGFVIDKFPISRPNLTFSTLTVSNMSPEDSSIYLCSVFQITEAFFGQGTRLTVV.

In this sample, this clonotype is medium-sized. The chain has TRBV10-3 and TRBJ2-7; 10 bases fit TRBD2. V gave up 3 bases and J gave up 5 bases; unmatched junction bases: 7. This CDR3 spans 15 amino acids. Germline V gene sequence: CDR1 ENHRY, CDR2 SYGVKD. This CDR3 reads CAISDSGGTSDEQYF. CDR3 bases: TGTGCCATCAGTGATTCAGGAGGGACTAGCGACGAGCAGTACTTC.

Concerning this clonotype itself: At one boundary the junction diverges from the germline segment, which might be a read error. The chain joins TRBV12-3 or TRBV12-4 to TRBJ1-5, with 7 bases matching TRBD1. The CDR3 has 14 residues. CDR3 sequence: CASTLQGKGGPQHF. DNA for the CDR3: TGTGCCAGCACTTTACAGGGGAAGGGGGGGCCCCAACATTTT.

This clonotype was seen at least ten times. This sequence joins TRBV13 and TRBJ2-5; 12 nucleotides agree with TRBD2. This CDR3 region has 18 residues. Looked up from germline, CDR1 is PRHDT and CDR2 is FYEKMQ (reference sequence). With V trimmed by 0 bases and J by 5 bases, 10 bases remained unmatched. CDR3 loop: CASSLGSLGLAGLETQYF. In DNA, the CDR3 is TGTGCCAGCAGCTTAGGCTCCCTAGGACTAGCGGGATTGGAGACCCAGTACTTC.

This clonotype appeared a single time. At one end, the junction sequence differs from germline, possibly due to a read error. The chain is built from TRBV11-2 and TRBJ2-7, with D possibly matching TRBD1 (6 bases). The CDR3 is made up of 15 amino acids. Per the germline V gene, CDR1 is SGHAT and CDR2 is FQNNGV. CDR3 protein: CTSSLVGARLYEQYF. The CDR3, as DNA: TGTACCAGCAGCCTGGTGGGGGCTCGCCTGTACGAGCAGTACTTC.

This clonotype was counted a few times. A read error is possible here, since a much larger clone lies one base away. The J gene is TRBJ1-5, the V gene TRBV11-2; weak D call: TRBD1 (6 bases). CDR1 is SGHAT and CDR2 is FQNNGV in the germline V gene. Deletions cut 0 bases from V and 9 bases from J, with 15 bases between. The CDR3 is 15 amino acids. CDR3 protein: CASSLDPGAGRPQHF. CDR3 DNA sequence: TGTGCCAGCAGCTTAGATCCGGGGGCTGGACGGCCCCAGCATTTT. The complete variable domain, with remaining parts taken from reference TRBV11-2 and TRBJ1-5, reads EAGVAQSPRYKIIEKRQSVAFWCNPISGHATLYWYQQILGQGPKLLIQFQNNGVVDDSQLPKDRFSAERLKGVDSTLKIQPAKLEDSAVYLCASSLDPGAGRPQHFGDGTRLSIL.

About this clonotype: It may be a read error: a sequence one base away is much more abundant. The chain combines TRBV12-3 or TRBV12-4 with TRBJ2-1; D is undetermined. V shed 3 bases and J shed 14 bases, with 17 bases lying between them. CDR3 length: 13 residues. CDR3 loop: CASSLENKPQEFF. The CDR3 DNA follows: TGTGCCAGCAGTTTGGAGAACAAACCCCAGGAGTTCTTC.

The chain carries TRBV2 and TRBJ1-1; TRBD1 is a possible D gene (5 bases). The CDR3 runs 14 residues. Trimming shortened V by 5 bases and J by 1 base, and 11 bases separated the two germline ends. From germline, CDR1 is SNHLY and CDR2 FYNNEI. This CDR3 reads CASSPWDGNTEAFF. The CDR3 nucleotides read TGTGCCAGCAGTCCTTGGGACGGGAACACTGAAGCTTTCTTT.

To note about this clonotype: A read error may produce the germline difference seen at one junction end. The CDR3 region is CTSSLGLKGSNSPLHF. The CDR3 DNA reads as TGTACCAGCAGCCTCGGTCTGAAGGGGTCGAATTCACCCCTCCACTTT. The rearrangement uses TRBV4-2 and TRBJ1-6; weak D call: TRBD1 (5 bases). The CDR3 is 16 residues long. The germline CDR1 and CDR2 sequences are LGHNA and YNFKEQ.

The chain uses TRBV6-5 and TRBJ1-5; D not certain. Between the trimmed V and J ends, which lost 0 bases and 9 bases, there was a span of 15 bases. The CDR3 is 15 residues long. Germline values: CDR1 MNHEY, CDR2 SVGAGI. The CDR3 sequence: CASSYSTRSDTPQHF. The CDR3 DNA is TGTGCCAGCAGTTACTCGACGAGGTCAGATACGCCCCAGCATTTT.

With regard to this clonotype: A much larger clone is a single base away; this may be a read error. In DNA, the CDR3 is TGCAGCGTTGAAGAGGGGGACTCTTATTTTAGGAATGAGCAGTTCTTC. Protein product: CSVEEGDSYFRNEQFF. The chain is built from TRBV29-1 and TRBJ2-1; D is possibly TRBD2 (6 bases). The CDR3 covers 16 residues. V lost 0 bases and J 7 bases, leaving 19 bases between the germline ends. Looked up from germline, CDR1 is SQVTM and CDR2 is ANQGSEA.

This clonotype has just a few counts. The rearrangement joins TRBV7-9 to TRBJ2-1; 11 positions agree with TRBD2. Germline lookup yields CDR1 SEHNR and CDR2 FQNEAQ (reference sequence). The junction had 9 bases not matched to a gene; V was cut back by 4 bases and J by 10 bases. CDR3 length: 15 residues. The CDR3 bases are TGTGCCAGCAGCTCCGGGACTAGCGGCGCAGGCGAGCAGTTCTTC. Amino acids: CASSSGTSGAGEQFF.

This clonotype was found many times. The gene calls are TRBV28 and TRBJ2-1, with 9 bases fitting TRBD2. The ends lost 8 bases at V and 5 bases at J; junction bases unmatched: 7. CDR3 length: 14 residues. The germline CDR1 and CDR2 sequences are MDHEN and SYDVKM. The CDR3 region is CASVRLAGNNEQFF. The CDR3 DNA follows: TGTGCCAGCGTTCGGCTAGCGGGAAACAATGAGCAGTTCTTC.

The V and J genes are TRBV5-4 and TRBJ2-7; TRBD2 matches at 8 bases. The CDR3 extends over 17 amino acids. Germline V gene sequence: CDR1 SGHNT, CDR2 YYREEE (reference sequence). DNA for the CDR3: TGTGTCATCAGCCGATTGGAAATAGCGGGGAGCTCCTACGAGCAGTACTTC. It encodes CVISRLEIAGSSYEQYF.

The chain employs TRBV11-1 and TRBJ1-1; 9 positions match TRBD1. Germline V CDR1 and CDR2: SGHAT, FQDESV (reference sequence). The CDR3 consists of 13 residues. This chain's CDR3 is CAGSPRTGDEAFF. Here the CDR3 DNA reads TGTGCAGGCAGCCCCAGGACAGGGGATGAAGCTTTCTTT. Full variable domain (rest looked up from reference TRBV11-1 and TRBJ1-1): EAEVAQSPRYKITEKSQAVAFWCDPISGHATLYWYRQILGQGPELLVQFQDESVVDDSQLPKDRFSAERLKGVDSTLKIQPAELGDSAMYLCAGSPRTGDEAFFGQGTRLTVV.

As to this clonotype: This CDR3 is missing its conserved last phenylalanine or tryptophan, likely due to a read error. The rearrangement joins TRBV10-1 to TRBJ2-2; D is uncertain. Per the germline V gene, CDR1 is WNHNN and CDR2 is SYGVQD (reference sequence). The CDR3 is made up of 14 amino acids. The CDR3 is CTRAKGFNTGELFL. CDR3 DNA sequence: TGCACCAGAGCAAAGGGCTTTAACACCGGGGAGCTGTTTCTT.